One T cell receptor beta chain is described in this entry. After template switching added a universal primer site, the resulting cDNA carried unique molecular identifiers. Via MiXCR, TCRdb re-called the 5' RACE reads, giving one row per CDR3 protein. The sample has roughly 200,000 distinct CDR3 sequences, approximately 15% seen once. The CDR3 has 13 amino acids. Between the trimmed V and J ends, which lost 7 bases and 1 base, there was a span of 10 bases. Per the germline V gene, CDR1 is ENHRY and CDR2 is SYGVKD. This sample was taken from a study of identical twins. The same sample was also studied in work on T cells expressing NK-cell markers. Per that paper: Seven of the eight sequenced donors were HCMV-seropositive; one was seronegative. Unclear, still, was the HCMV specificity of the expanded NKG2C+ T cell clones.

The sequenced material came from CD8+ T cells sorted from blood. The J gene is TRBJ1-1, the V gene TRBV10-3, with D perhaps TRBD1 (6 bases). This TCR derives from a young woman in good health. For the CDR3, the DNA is TGTGCCATCATGACAGGCGAGAACACTGAAGCTTTCTTT. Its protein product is CAIMTGENTEAFF.